Listed here are 20 T cell receptor beta chains from one sample, sequenced in a study of blood T cells in healthy people across ages. Through a sample-barcoded 5' primer and a J-beta primer mix, a second PCR was run for roughly 7 to 12 cycles. TCRdb reprocessed the 5' RACE reads via MiXCR and lists one record per CDR3 protein. The table records 590,000 or so distinct CDR3 sequences, less than 35% of them present only once. The sequenced sample was blood. These receptors were taken from a woman older than 75 in good health.

This clonotype has a count of ten or more. Here the CDR3 reads CASSLLGNQPQHF. The CDR3, as DNA: TGTGCCAGCAGTTTACTGGGTAATCAGCCCCAGCATTTT. The rearrangement links TRBV27 to TRBJ1-5; D unresolved. V dropped 2 bases and J dropped 4 bases, with 6 bases sitting between them. Germline values: CDR1 MNHEY, CDR2 SMNVEV (reference sequence). This CDR3 has 13 residues.

This clonotype came up a few times. A much larger clone is a single base away; this may be a read error. V and J are TRBV5-5 and TRBJ2-1; TRBD2 agrees at 10 bases. Germline V gene lookup returns CDR1 SGHKS and CDR2 YYEKEE (reference sequence). V lost 0 bases to trimming and J lost 10 bases; unmatched junction nucleotides: 10. The length of the CDR3 is 16 residues. CDR3 sequence (DNA): TGTGCCAGCAGCTTGGTTCCTAGCGGGGGATACTACGAGCAGTTCTTC. Translation gives CASSLVPSGGYYEQFF.

V usage is TRBV7-2 and J usage is TRBJ1-1; 8 nucleotides match TRBD1. The CDR3 extends over 16 amino acids. V was clipped by 0 bases and J by 3 bases; unmatched bases: 6. Germline V gene data show CDR1 as SGHTA and CDR2 as FQGNSA. CDR3 residues: CASSLASTGGDTEAFF. The CDR3 DNA is TGTGCCAGCAGCTTAGCGTCCACAGGGGGAGACACTGAAGCTTTCTTT.

This clonotype was seen ten or more times. CDR3 sequence (DNA): TGCGCCAGCAGCTTGGGACAGGGGGCTGACTATGGCTACACCTTC. Encoded protein: CASSLGQGADYGYTF. The chain is built from TRBV5-1 and TRBJ1-2, with TRBD1 identical over 10 bases. Germline CDR1 SGHRS, CDR2 YFSETQ. V dropped 0 bases and J dropped 3; count of bases not matched to a gene: 2. This CDR3 spans 15 amino acids.

The rearrangement joins TRBV5-1 to TRBJ1-1; a weak D match, TRBD1 (5 bases). This CDR3 comprises 16 residues. Germline CDR1 is SGHRS and CDR2 is YFSETQ. Trimming took off 4 bases at V and 1 base at J, with 17 bases between the two ends. CDR3 amino acids: CASSVGFSTGNTEAFF. The DNA for the CDR3 is TGCGCCAGCAGCGTAGGGTTTTCAACAGGGAACACTGAAGCTTTCTTT.

This clonotype came up many times. The rearrangement uses TRBV7-2 and TRBJ2-5, with unresolved D. V was pared by 5 bases and J by 2 bases, with 9 bases between. The CDR3 is made up of 13 amino acids. Germline V gene lookup returns CDR1 SGHTA and CDR2 FQGNSA. The chain's CDR3 is CASSAELQETQYF. CDR3 nucleotide sequence: TGTGCCAGCAGCGCCGAGCTACAAGAGACCCAGTACTTC.

This clonotype was counted between two and nine times. The chain has TRBV9 and TRBJ1-4; 7 nucleotides line up with TRBD1. This CDR3 comprises 17 residues. Unmatched junction bases numbered 16, after V lost 4 bases and J lost 7 bases. Germline-derived CDR1 and CDR2 are SGDLS and YYNGEE. CDR3 in DNA: TGTGCCAGCAGCCCGAGGGGGCCAGCAGGACCCGTTGAAAAACTGTTTTTT. It specifies CASSPRGPAGPVEKLFF.

This clonotype has just a few counts. V gene TRBV6-5 combines with J gene TRBJ1-1, with TRBD1 identical over 10 bases. Germline V gene lookup returns CDR1 MNHEY and CDR2 SVGAGI. J lost 4 bases, V lost 6 bases, and 8 bases had no gene match. The CDR3 is 15 amino acids. The CDR3 DNA reads TGTGCCAGCAGGAAGACCCGGACAGGGGGCACTGAAGCTTTCTTT. It specifies CASRKTRTGGTEAFF.

About this clonotype: A much larger clonotype is one base distant, so this may be a read error. The chain combines TRBV5-5 with TRBJ2-5, with TRBD2 as a possible D gene (5 bases). The CDR3 has 14 residues. The V end lost 4 bases, the J end lost 2 bases, and 12 bases lay between the germline ends. The V gene's germline CDR1 is SGHKS and CDR2 YYEKEE (reference sequence). In nucleotides, the CDR3 is TGTGCCAGCAGCCGGGGAGTGAGGCAAGAGACCCAGTACTTC. Translation gives CASSRGVRQETQYF.

This clonotype was seen more than once but under ten times. The chain combines TRBV6-6 with TRBJ1-5; TRBD1 aligns across 7 bases. Germline V gene lookup returns CDR1 MNHNY and CDR2 SVGAGI (reference sequence). V shed 7 bases, J shed 3 bases, and the junction held 3 bases outside the gene matches. CDR3 size: 13 residues. CDR3 in amino acids: CASIGTANQPQHF. As DNA, the CDR3 is TGTGCCAGCATAGGGACAGCCAATCAGCCCCAGCATTTT.

Worth noting for this clonotype: The junction departs from the called germline gene at one end, perhaps through a read error. The chain joins TRBV20-1 to TRBJ1-4; possible D gene TRBD1, 5 bases. The CDR3 has 14 residues. Germline-derived CDR1 and CDR2 are DFQATT and SNEGSKA (reference sequence). The CDR3 reads CSATRGATNEKRFF. The DNA of the CDR3 is TGCAGTGCTACCCGAGGGGCAACTAATGAAAAACGGTTTTTT.

The chain recombines TRBV27 with TRBJ1-4; D not certain. Trimming stripped 3 bases from V and 4 bases from J, with 9 bases between. The CDR3 is 14 residues long. The germline gives CDR1 MNHEY, CDR2 SMNVEV (reference sequence). The CDR3 loop is CASSFTRYNEKLFF. The CDR3 coding sequence is TGTGCCAGCAGTTTTACCAGATATAATGAAAAACTGTTTTTT.

This clonotype has ten or more counts. V is TRBV5-1 and J is TRBJ2-3; 11 bases align to TRBD1. Trimming cost V 0 bases and J 3 bases; bases outside gene matches: 3. CDR1 SGHRS and CDR2 YFSETQ come from the germline V gene. This CDR3 spans 16 amino acids. The CDR3 reads CASSLAGTGGTDTQYF. For the CDR3, the DNA is TGCGCCAGCAGCTTGGCCGGGACAGGGGGAACAGATACGCAGTATTTT.

The chain employs TRBV6-1 and TRBJ1-5; a possible D gene is TRBD1 (6 bases). The CDR3 spans 15 residues. Per germline, CDR1 MNHNS and CDR2 SASEGT. V was pared by 5 bases and J by 5 bases, with 16 bases between. The CDR3, as DNA: TGTGCCAGCAGTCCGGGGGGGGCGCGAGATCAGCCCCAGCATTTT. Translation: CASSPGGARDQPQHF.

The gene calls are TRBV20-1 and TRBJ2-7, with TRBD1 identical over 10 bases. After removal of 3 bases from V and 3 bases from J, the junction contained 5 bases not matched to a gene. Per the germline V gene, CDR1 is DFQATT and CDR2 is SNEGSKA (reference sequence). The CDR3 is 14 amino acids. The CDR3 loop is CSARTGQGIYEQYF. The CDR3 DNA reads TGCAGTGCTAGGACGGGACAGGGGATCTACGAGCAGTACTTC.

This clonotype was observed at least ten times. This chain connects TRBV29-1 to TRBJ2-3; D not resolved. The CDR3 contains 12 residues. Trimming removed 3 bases from V and 5 bases from J, with 9 bases in between. Germline V lookup: CDR1 SQVTM, CDR2 ANQGSEA. Here the CDR3 DNA reads TGCAGCGTTGAGTCAGGAAAAGATACGCAGTATTTT. Its translation is CSVESGKDTQYF.

The sample holds a few counts of this clonotype. This chain connects TRBV14 to TRBJ1-1; the D gene is possibly TRBD1 (6 bases). Per the germline V gene, CDR1 is SGHDN and CDR2 is FVKESK. The CDR3 covers 13 residues. Trimming removed 6 bases at V and 10 bases at J, with 18 bases between. The CDR3 DNA sequence: TGTGCCAGCAGACAGGGAGGGCTTGAAGCAGCTTTCTTT. Its protein product is CASRQGGLEAAFF.

The chain joins TRBV6-6 to TRBJ1-1; TRBD1 might be the D (5 bases). The CDR3 is 14 amino acids. The V end was cut by 2 bases, the J end by 4 bases, with 11 bases between. CDR1 and CDR2 (germline): MNHNY, SVGAGI (reference sequence). In DNA form, the CDR3 reads TGTGCCAGCAGTTACAGGGGTTCGCGCACTGAAGCTTTCTTT. Its protein product is CASSYRGSRTEAFF.

J is TRBJ1-6 and V is TRBV9, with D uncertain. The CDR3 extends over 14 amino acids. Between the trimmed V and J ends, which lost 4 bases and 5 bases, there was a span of 10 bases. The V gene's germline CDR1 is SGDLS and CDR2 YYNGEE. This CDR3 reads CASSLTVNNSPLHF. CDR3 in DNA: TGTGCCAGCAGCCTAACGGTGAATAATTCACCCCTCCACTTT.

In the case of this clonotype: A read error may account for a junction end that differs from germline. The gene calls are TRBV12-3 or TRBV12-4 and TRBJ2-3; possibly TRBD1 for D (6 bases). The CDR3 consists of 16 residues. This chain's CDR3 is CASSLGQGPSTDTEYF. CDR3 nucleotides: TGTGCCAGCAGTTTAGGTCAGGGGCCGAGCACAGATACGGAGTATTTT.